Listed below are T cell receptor beta chains from one sample, sequenced in a study of cytomegalovirus exposure and HLA in healthy donors. Measured with immunoSEQ multiplex PCR; TCRdb has only the in-frame clones, and not every one. The data show 180,000 or so clones, around 74% seen once. The sample taken for sequencing was PBMCs. The source of these receptors is a female donor in good health and CMV-seronegative. The CDR3 runs from the conserved cysteine through the conserved F or W. A D gene is named only where the DNA matches it firmly. Rows give clone size only sometimes, using once, few, many, or a class for an expanded clone.

clone_size: NA
d_call: TRBD1
j_call: TRBJ1-1
v_call: TRBV30
cdr3_aa: CAWNDPPGQGNTEAFF
cdr3_nt: TGTGCCTGGAACGACCCCCCGGGACAGGGGAACACTGAAGCTTTCTTT

clone_size: few
d_call: TRBD2
j_call: TRBJ2-7
v_call: TRBV5-1
cdr3_aa: CASSLAGGREQYF
cdr3_nt: TGCGCCAGCAGCCTAGCGGGAGGGCGCGAGCAGTACTTC

clone_size: NA
d_call: TRBD1
j_call: TRBJ2-1
v_call: TRBV4-1
cdr3_aa: CASSQVGDRRVDEQFF
cdr3_nt: TGCGCCAGCAGCCAAGTCGGGGACAGGCGAGTCGATGAGCAGTTCTTC

clone_size: NA
d_call: TRBD2
j_call: TRBJ2-1
v_call: TRBV7-6
cdr3_aa: CASSDSSGGAVNEQFF
cdr3_nt: TGTGCCAGCAGCGATTCTAGCGGGGGGGCCGTGAATGAGCAGTTCTTC

clone_size: NA
d_call: TRBD1
j_call: TRBJ2-3
v_call: TRBV28
cdr3_aa: CASVTGADTQYF
cdr3_nt: TGTGCCAGCGTTACAGGGGCAGATACGCAGTATTTT

clone_size: NA
d_call: NA
j_call: TRBJ2-7
v_call: TRBV28
cdr3_aa: CASSFGGDGYEQYF
cdr3_nt: TGTGCCAGCAGTTTCGGGGGTGATGGCTACGAGCAGTACTTC

clone_size: NA
d_call: TRBD2
j_call: TRBJ2-3
v_call: TRBV7-6
cdr3_aa: CASSWNPTSGGHTDTQYF
cdr3_nt: TGTGCCAGCAGCTGGAACCCGACTAGCGGGGGCCACACAGATACGCAGTATTTT

clone_size: NA
d_call: TRBD2
j_call: TRBJ2-7
v_call: TRBV5-4
cdr3_aa: CASSLAGGLSYEQYF
cdr3_nt: TGTGCCAGCAGCCTAGCGGGGGGCCTTTCCTACGAGCAGTACTTC

clone_size: NA
d_call: NA
j_call: TRBJ2-1
v_call: TRBV19
cdr3_aa: CASSIDWQGHNEQFF
cdr3_nt: TGTGCCAGTAGTATAGATTGGCAGGGCCACAATGAGCAGTTCTTC

clone_size: few
d_call: NA
j_call: TRBJ2-7
v_call: TRBV5-1
cdr3_aa: CASSLYPGDGYEQYF
cdr3_nt: TGCGCCAGCAGCTTGTATCCGGGAGACGGCTACGAGCAGTACTTC

clone_size: NA
d_call: NA
j_call: TRBJ2-7
v_call: TRBV6-6
cdr3_aa: CASSYSKTGTRYEQYF
cdr3_nt: TGTGCCAGCAGTTACTCTAAGACAGGGACTCGCTACGAGCAGTACTTC

clone_size: NA
d_call: TRBD2
j_call: TRBJ2-1
v_call: TRBV25-1
cdr3_aa: CASSDLSGRGSNEQFF
cdr3_nt: TGTGCCAGCAGTGACCTCAGCGGGAGAGGATCCAATGAGCAGTTCTTC

clone_size: NA
d_call: TRBD1
j_call: TRBJ1-3
v_call: TRBV6-1
cdr3_aa: CASSKTGVSGNTIYF
cdr3_nt: TGTGCCAGCAGTAAGACAGGGGTCTCTGGAAACACCATATATTTT

clone_size: NA
d_call: TRBD1
j_call: TRBJ1-1
v_call: TRBV19
cdr3_aa: CASSIRQGLTMNTEAFF
cdr3_nt: TGTGCCAGTAGTATCCGACAGGGACTTACCATGAACACTGAAGCTTTCTTT

clone_size: NA
d_call: TRBD1
j_call: TRBJ1-1
v_call: TRBV30
cdr3_aa: CAWRRDRNTEAFF
cdr3_nt: TGTGCCTGGCGAAGGGACAGGAACACTGAAGCTTTCTTT

clone_size: NA
d_call: NA
j_call: TRBJ2-5
v_call: TRBV19
cdr3_aa: CASSTRTYSQETQYF
cdr3_nt: TGTGCCAGTAGTACCCGAACCTATTCCCAAGAGACCCAGTACTTC

clone_size: few
d_call: NA
j_call: TRBJ2-5
v_call: TRBV11-2
cdr3_aa: CASSFRETQYF
cdr3_nt: TGTGCCAGCAGCTTCCGAGAGACCCAGTACTTC

clone_size: NA
d_call: TRBD1
j_call: TRBJ1-2
v_call: TRBV13
cdr3_aa: CASSSTGGRVRGYTF
cdr3_nt: TGTGCCAGCAGCTCTACAGGGGGTCGTGTTAGAGGCTACACCTTC

clone_size: NA
d_call: TRBD1
j_call: TRBJ1-2
v_call: TRBV30
cdr3_aa: CAWSRFWDRGRRGYTF
cdr3_nt: TGTGCCTGGAGTAGGTTTTGGGACAGGGGGCGTCGAGGCTACACCTTC

clone_size: NA
d_call: NA
j_call: TRBJ2-7
v_call: TRBV6-5
cdr3_aa: CASSYHGGIGVEQYF
cdr3_nt: TGTGCCAGCAGTTACCACGGGGGTATAGGGGTCGAGCAGTACTTC

clone_size: NA
d_call: TRBD1
j_call: TRBJ1-1
v_call: TRBV11-3
cdr3_aa: CASSDGQGNTEAFF
cdr3_nt: TGTGCCAGCAGCGACGGACAGGGGAACACTGAAGCTTTCTTT

clone_size: NA
d_call: TRBD1
j_call: TRBJ2-2
v_call: TRBV10-2
cdr3_aa: CASGQGAYLIGELFF
cdr3_nt: TGCGCCAGCGGTCAGGGGGCGTATCTAATCGGGGAGCTGTTTTTT

clone_size: NA
d_call: TRBD2
j_call: TRBJ2-1
v_call: TRBV27
cdr3_aa: CASIMNGASGTYNEQFF
cdr3_nt: TGTGCCAGCATCATGAACGGGGCTAGCGGGACCTACAATGAGCAGTTCTTC

clone_size: NA
d_call: NA
j_call: TRBJ1-3
v_call: TRBV28
cdr3_aa: CASTYASGNTIYF
cdr3_nt: TGTGCCAGCACCTACGCCTCCGGAAACACCATATATTTT

clone_size: NA
d_call: NA
j_call: TRBJ2-7
v_call: TRBV11-2
cdr3_aa: CASSSYQAEQYF
cdr3_nt: TGTGCCAGCAGCTCCTACCAGGCCGAGCAGTACTTC

clone_size: few
d_call: NA
j_call: TRBJ1-5
v_call: TRBV29-1
cdr3_aa: CSVEDRDTNQPQHF
cdr3_nt: TGCAGCGTTGAAGATCGCGACACAAATCAGCCCCAGCATTTT

clone_size: NA
d_call: TRBD1
j_call: TRBJ1-1
v_call: TRBV14
cdr3_aa: CASSLSIGQGRTEAFF
cdr3_nt: TGTGCCAGCAGCCTGAGCATCGGACAGGGGCGGACTGAAGCTTTCTTT

clone_size: NA
d_call: NA
j_call: TRBJ2-1
v_call: TRBV5-1
cdr3_aa: CASSFDGGLYNEQFF
cdr3_nt: TGCGCCAGCAGCTTCGACGGGGGGCTATACAATGAGCAGTTCTTC

clone_size: NA
d_call: TRBD1
j_call: TRBJ1-1
v_call: TRBV7-9
cdr3_aa: CASSQWDRVNTEAFF
cdr3_nt: TGTGCCAGCAGCCAATGGGACAGGGTGAACACTGAAGCTTTCTTT

clone_size: few
d_call: NA
j_call: TRBJ1-5
v_call: TRBV7-8
cdr3_aa: CASSLDRGNNQPQHF
cdr3_nt: TGTGCCAGCAGCTTGGATCGAGGGAACAATCAGCCCCAGCATTTT

clone_size: few
d_call: NA
j_call: TRBJ1-2
v_call: TRBV6-4
cdr3_aa: CASRETGANYGYTF
cdr3_nt: TGTGCCAGCAGGGAGACAGGAGCTAACTATGGCTACACCTTC

clone_size: NA
d_call: NA
j_call: TRBJ2-7
v_call: TRBV4-1
cdr3_aa: CASSQVSTGSYEQYF
cdr3_nt: TGTGCCAGCAGCCAAGTTTCGACGGGTTCCTACGAGCAGTACTTC

clone_size: few
d_call: TRBD1
j_call: TRBJ2-7
v_call: TRBV12-5
cdr3_aa: CASGLGQGRHEQYF
cdr3_nt: TGTGCTAGTGGTTTGGGACAGGGCAGACACGAGCAGTACTTC

clone_size: once
d_call: TRBD1
j_call: TRBJ2-7
v_call: TRBV9
cdr3_aa: CASSALTGSGEQYF
cdr3_nt: TGTGCCAGCAGCGCGCTGACAGGGTCGGGCGAGCAGTACTTC

clone_size: NA
d_call: NA
j_call: TRBJ2-3
v_call: TRBV5-4
cdr3_aa: CASSLAVPSTDTQYF
cdr3_nt: TGTGCCAGCAGCTTGGCCGTCCCCAGCACAGATACGCAGTATTTT

clone_size: once
d_call: NA
j_call: TRBJ1-2
v_call: TRBV5-4
cdr3_aa: CASSSGGYGYTF
cdr3_nt: TGTGCCAGCAGCTCCGGAGGCTATGGCTACACCTTC

clone_size: NA
d_call: TRBD1
j_call: TRBJ2-1
v_call: TRBV30
cdr3_aa: CAWLTGGLYNEQFF
cdr3_nt: TGTGCCTGGCTAACAGGGGGCTTATACAATGAGCAGTTCTTC

clone_size: NA
d_call: TRBD2
j_call: TRBJ2-3
v_call: TRBV5-4
cdr3_aa: CASSFPAGNTDTQYF
cdr3_nt: TGTGCCAGCAGCTTCCCAGCGGGGAACACAGATACGCAGTATTTT

clone_size: NA
d_call: NA
j_call: TRBJ1-6
v_call: TRBV13
cdr3_aa: CASSPGQNWGNSPLHF
cdr3_nt: TGTGCCAGCAGCCCCGGACAGAACTGGGGGAATTCACCCCTCCACTTT

clone_size: few
d_call: TRBD1
j_call: TRBJ1-1
v_call: TRBV6-1
cdr3_aa: CASSERGRGNTEAFF
cdr3_nt: TGTGCCAGCAGTGAAAGGGGGCGCGGGAACACTGAAGCTTTCTTT

clone_size: NA
d_call: NA
j_call: TRBJ1-1
v_call: TRBV28
cdr3_aa: CASSLGLGNTEAFF
cdr3_nt: TGTGCCAGCAGTTTGGGACTCGGGAACACTGAAGCTTTCTTT

clone_size: NA
d_call: TRBD2
j_call: TRBJ2-2
v_call: TRBV5-1
cdr3_aa: CASSWTSGTNTGELFF
cdr3_nt: TGCGCCAGCAGCTGGACTAGCGGCACCAACACCGGGGAGCTGTTTTTT

clone_size: NA
d_call: TRBD2
j_call: TRBJ2-3
v_call: TRBV7-6
cdr3_aa: CASSPRLGGRARGTDTQYF
cdr3_nt: TGTGCCAGCAGCCCGCGACTGGGCGGGAGGGCCCGGGGAACAGATACGCAGTATTTT

clone_size: few
d_call: NA
j_call: TRBJ2-2
v_call: TRBV9
cdr3_aa: CASSGGSGELFF
cdr3_nt: TGTGCCAGCAGCGGAGGTTCCGGGGAGCTGTTTTTT

clone_size: NA
d_call: NA
j_call: TRBJ1-1
v_call: TRBV28
cdr3_aa: CASSSLSTGNTEAFF
cdr3_nt: TGTGCCAGCAGTTCCCTATCAACAGGGAACACTGAAGCTTTCTTT

clone_size: NA
d_call: TRBD2
j_call: TRBJ2-5
v_call: TRBV2
cdr3_aa: CASRTSGPQETQYF
cdr3_nt: TGTGCCAGCAGGACTAGCGGGCCGCAAGAGACCCAGTACTTC

clone_size: NA
d_call: TRBD2
j_call: TRBJ2-1
v_call: TRBV29-1
cdr3_aa: CSVDGGGSYNEQFF
cdr3_nt: TGCAGCGTTGACGGCGGGGGCTCCTACAATGAGCAGTTCTTC

clone_size: few
d_call: TRBD1
j_call: TRBJ2-7
v_call: TRBV2
cdr3_aa: CASSHRGARMEQYF
cdr3_nt: TGTGCCAGCAGCCACAGGGGGGCCCGTATGGAGCAGTACTTC

clone_size: NA
d_call: NA
j_call: TRBJ2-3
v_call: TRBV7-9
cdr3_aa: CASSLIGGTGTDTQYF
cdr3_nt: TGTGCCAGCAGCTTAATAGGCGGGACTGGCACAGATACGCAGTATTTT

clone_size: few
d_call: TRBD1
j_call: TRBJ2-7
v_call: TRBV7-4
cdr3_aa: CARNLGQGDYEQYF
cdr3_nt: TGTGCCCGAAATTTGGGACAGGGTGACTACGAGCAGTACTTC

clone_size: NA
d_call: TRBD1
j_call: TRBJ2-7
v_call: TRBV7-9
cdr3_aa: CASSLGGQGPYEQYF
cdr3_nt: TGTGCCAGCAGCTTAGGGGGACAGGGACCCTACGAGCAGTACTTC

clone_size: NA
d_call: NA
j_call: TRBJ2-1
v_call: TRBV4-1
cdr3_aa: CASSPRDSGYNEQFF
cdr3_nt: TGCGCCAGCAGCCCCCGGGACTCCGGATACAATGAGCAGTTCTTC